The 27 T cell receptor beta chains below all came from one sample that was sequenced in a study of T cells in localized non-small cell lung cancer. Clones were read by immunoSEQ multiplex PCR, and TCRdb kept only the in-frame ones, dropping some. This sample has 45,000 to 55,000 clones, with approximately 77% found just once. Here the sequenced sample was peripheral blood, taken before any cancer treatment. The receptors derive from a man aged 35 to 69 with stage I squamous cell lung carcinoma.

The chain employs TRBV11-2 and TRBJ2-5; 12 bases map to TRBD2. With 2 bases clipped from V and 5 bases from J, the junction kept 3 bases outside the gene matches. The length of the CDR3 is 15 residues. The V gene's germline CDR1 is SGHAT and CDR2 FQNNGV. The CDR3 bases are TGTGCCAGCAGCTTACTAGCGGGGGGGCGGGAGACCCAGTACTTC. This encodes CASSLLAGGRETQYF. Using reference TRBV11-2 and TRBJ2-5 for the parts outside the CDR3, the full variable domain is EAGVAQSPRYKIIEKRQSVAFWCNPISGHATLYWYQQILGQGPKLLIQFQNNGVVDDSQLPKDRFSAERLKGVDSTLKIQPAKLEDSAVYLCASSLLAGGRETQYFGPGTRLLVL.

This clone turned up a few times. The V call is TRBV5-4, the J call TRBJ1-1; TRBD1 agrees at 7 bases. The CDR3 length is 14 residues. The J segment lost 3 bases and the V segment lost 7 bases, leaving 9 bases of the junction unmatched. CDR1 and CDR2 (germline): SGHNT, YYREEE (reference sequence). The CDR3 region has the DNA TGTGCCAGCTCGGGGGGAGGGGGCGACACTGAAGCTTTCTTT. Its translation is CASSGGGGDTEAFF. The variable domain in full, completed from reference TRBV5-4 and TRBJ1-1, reads ETGVTQSPTHLIKTRGQQVTLRCSSQSGHNTVSWYQQALGQGPQFIFQYYREEENGRGNFPPRFSGLQFPNYSSELNVNALELDDSALYLCASSGGGGDTEAFFGQGTRLTVV.

This rearrangement joins TRBV18 to TRBJ2-7; D may correspond to TRBD1 or TRBD2 (7 bases each). Germline V CDR1 and CDR2: KGHSH, LQKENI. V shed 4 bases and J shed 7 bases, with 14 bases lying between them. This CDR3 spans 13 amino acids. The CDR3 DNA sequence: TGTGCCAGCTCACTCGGGACAGCGGGGGAGCAGTACTTC. Translated: CASSLGTAGEQYF.

The V and J genes are TRBV5-6 and TRBJ2-2; D gene uncertain. The CDR3 is 16 residues long. Germline lookup yields CDR1 SGHDT and CDR2 YYEEEE. The V gene lost 4 bases and the J gene lost 2 bases, with 15 bases spanning the gap. CDR3 in DNA: TGTGCCAGCAGCGCACTAACGGATTCTAACACCGGGGAGCTGTTTTTT. It is translated as CASSALTDSNTGELFF.

V is TRBV19 and J is TRBJ2-1; weak D call: TRBD2 (7 bases). The CDR3 has 15 amino acids. Germline-derived CDR1 and CDR2 are LNHDA and SQIVND (reference sequence). Trimming removed 6 bases at V and 8 bases at J, with 20 bases between. DNA of the CDR3: TGTGCCAGTAGCGATAGGGGGGGGTTGAGTGATGAGCAGTTCTTC. Its translation is CASSDRGGLSDEQFF.

The chain uses TRBV25-1 and TRBJ2-7; perhaps TRBD1 as D (6 bases). Looked up from germline, CDR1 is MGHDK and CDR2 is SYGVNS. This CDR3 contains 15 residues. The V and J ends lost 2 bases and 0 bases respectively, with 11 bases between them. The CDR3: CASSETGSLSYEQYF. The CDR3 region has the DNA TGTGCCAGCAGTGAAACAGGGAGCCTCTCCTACGAGCAGTACTTC.

The chain uses TRBV9 and TRBJ2-2, with D perhaps TRBD1 (5 bases). The length of the CDR3 is 16 residues. Germline values: CDR1 SGDLS, CDR2 YYNGEE. The ends were cut back, 0 bases at V and 4 bases at J, with 13 bases in the middle. The chain's CDR3 is CASSVVPTGSTGELFF. The CDR3 DNA follows: TGTGCCAGCAGCGTAGTCCCCACAGGAAGCACCGGGGAGCTGTTTTTT.

The chain's CDR3 is CASSTPFGSISGANVLTF. The CDR3 DNA is TGTGCCAGCAGCACCCCTTTTGGTTCAATCTCTGGGGCCAACGTCCTGACTTTC. This chain joins TRBV7-3 and TRBJ2-6; D gene unclear. V was clipped by 5 bases and J by 0 bases, with 17 bases between them. The CDR3 is made up of 18 amino acids. Germline V gene sequence: CDR1 SGHTA, CDR2 FQGTGA. The full variable domain, in which reference TRBV7-3 and TRBJ2-6 provide the parts outside the CDR3, is GAGVSQTPSNKVTEKGKYVELRCDPISGHTALYWYRQSLGQGPEFLIYFQGTGAADDSGLPNDRFFAVRPEGSVSTLKIQRTERGDSAVYLCASSTPFGSISGANVLTFGAGSRLTVL.

This chain links TRBV19 with TRBJ1-1, with 8 bases that match TRBD1. Germline V gene sequence: CDR1 LNHDA, CDR2 SQIVND (reference sequence). Germline trimming cut 7 bases from V and 4 bases from J; bases unmatched to any gene: 8. The length of the CDR3 is 14 residues. The CDR3 loop is CASKDRGGGTEAFF. Written as DNA, the CDR3 is TGTGCCAGTAAAGACAGGGGAGGTGGCACTGAAGCTTTCTTT.

The gene calls are TRBV6-5 and TRBJ1-1; perhaps TRBD1 as D (5 bases). Germline V gene lookup returns CDR1 MNHEY and CDR2 SVGAGI. The germline V and J ends were trimmed by 2 bases and 5 bases, with 15 bases remaining between them. This CDR3 is built from 15 residues. This chain's CDR3 is CASSYRGAGGTEAFF. CDR3 nucleotides: TGTGCCAGCAGTTACCGCGGGGCCGGGGGGACTGAAGCTTTCTTT.

In this sample, this clone turned up once. This chain connects TRBV7-8 to TRBJ1-3; D is ambiguous. From germline, CDR1 is SGHVS and CDR2 FQNEAQ. V gave up 2 bases and J gave up 0 bases, with 2 bases separating them. CDR3 size: 13 residues. The CDR3 DNA is TGTGCCAGCAGCTTAAGCTCTGGAAACACCATATATTTT. This gives the protein CASSLSSGNTIYF.

A note on this clone: At one of its ends the junction is not consistent with the germline gene, which may arise from a read error. This sequence joins TRBV10-3 and TRBJ1-2; TRBD1 might be the D (5 bases). There are 15 residues in the CDR3. Germline V gene sequence: CDR1 ENHRY, CDR2 SYGVKD. CDR3 coding DNA: TGTGCCATAAGTGAAGGGGCCGTGGAGGTCTATGGCTACACCTTC. Its translation is CAISEGAVEVYGYTF.

This chain connects TRBV7-8 to TRBJ1-1; the D gene is possibly TRBD1 (5 bases). CDR1 is SGHVS and CDR2 is FQNEAQ in the germline V gene. The V end was cut by 5 bases, the J end by 4 bases, with 11 bases between. The CDR3 is 13 residues long. In DNA form, the CDR3 reads TGTGCCAGCAGCCCCCGGGGCGCCACTGAAGCTTTCTTT. Translating it yields CASSPRGATEAFF.

This chain links TRBV5-1 with TRBJ1-6; D is unclear. In germline, CDR1 is SGHRS, CDR2 YFSETQ. CDR3 length: 16 residues. The V gene lost 0 bases and the J gene lost 5 bases, with 12 bases spanning the gap. Here the CDR3 reads CASSLVEGGHNSPLHF. The CDR3 DNA is TGCGCCAGCAGCTTGGTGGAGGGAGGGCATAATTCACCCCTCCACTTT.

The rearrangement joins TRBV12-5 to TRBJ2-3; D perhaps matches TRBD2 (5 bases). The V and J ends lost 4 bases and 4 bases respectively, with 12 bases between them. Germline CDR1 LGHNT, CDR2 FRNRAP. The CDR3 has 14 amino acids. The CDR3 reads CASGSGLRPDTQYF. The CDR3 DNA follows: TGTGCTAGTGGTTCCGGACTCCGTCCAGATACGCAGTATTTT. Full variable domain (missing parts from reference TRBV12-5 and TRBJ2-3): DARVTQTPRHKVTEMGQEVTMRCQPILGHNTVFWYRQTMMQGLELLAYFRNRAPLDDSGMPKDRFSAEMPDATLATLKIQPSEPRDSAVYFCASGSGLRPDTQYFGPGTRLTVL.

The chain recombines TRBV29-1 with TRBJ1-2; 8 positions agree with TRBD1. The V and J ends lost 5 bases and 5 bases, in that order; junction bases with no gene match: 10. Germline CDR1 SQVTM, CDR2 ANQGSEA. The CDR3 is made up of 14 amino acids. The CDR3: CSVPRQGTTYGYTF. CDR3 coding DNA: TGCAGCGTTCCTAGACAGGGGACTACTTATGGCTACACCTTC.

V and J are TRBV19 and TRBJ1-1; D is unresolved. Germline V gene data show CDR1 as LNHDA and CDR2 as SQIVND (reference sequence). Trimming left V 0 bases short and J 7 bases short, with 3 bases between. The CDR3 loop spans 11 amino acids. The CDR3, as DNA: TGTGCCAGTAGTATAGACTTTGAAGCTTTCTTT. Translation: CASSIDFEAFF.

V usage is TRBV11-2 and J usage is TRBJ1-1; D is possibly TRBD1 (5 bases). The germline V gene encodes CDR1 SGHAT and CDR2 FQNNGV. The V end lost 7 bases, the J end lost 8 bases, and 20 bases lay between the germline ends. This CDR3 is built from 14 residues. The CDR3 is CASTPVLSRGEAFF. As DNA, the CDR3 is TGTGCCAGCACCCCAGTACTGAGTAGGGGAGAAGCTTTCTTT.

The chain recombines TRBV18 with TRBJ2-3; D could derive from TRBD1 or TRBD2 (5 bases each). The CDR3 totals 17 residues. The ends were cut back, 5 bases at V and 1 base at J, with 19 bases in the middle. CDR1 is KGHSH, CDR2 LQKENI, per germline. The CDR3 region is CASSELLGAGGTDTQYF. The CDR3 nucleotides read TGTGCCAGCTCAGAACTTCTCGGGGCCGGGGGCACAGATACGCAGTATTTT.

J is TRBJ1-1 and V is TRBV10-3, with D uncertain. The CDR3 spans 13 residues. Germline CDR1 ENHRY, CDR2 SYGVKD. V was cut by 8 bases and J by 2 bases, with 12 bases left in between. The CDR3 coding sequence is TGTGCCATCCAAGTGGGCGGTAACACTGAAGCTTTCTTT. Protein sequence: CAIQVGGNTEAFF.

V is TRBV9 and J is TRBJ1-6; D is perhaps TRBD1 (6 bases). V lost 4 bases and J 6 bases, leaving 14 bases between the germline ends. CDR1 SGDLS and CDR2 YYNGEE come from the germline V gene. The CDR3 runs to 15 residues. CDR3 amino acids: CASSRLDSSNSPLHF. The CDR3 DNA reads TGTGCCAGCAGCCGCCTGGACAGTTCTAATTCACCCCTCCACTTT.

As concerns this clone: Additional DNA sequences in this sample encode the identical CDR3. The rearrangement joins TRBV28 to TRBJ1-1; TRBD1 might be the D (5 bases). V was clipped by 6 bases and J by 3 bases, with 5 bases between them. Germline V lookup: CDR1 MDHEN, CDR2 SYDVKM. CDR3 size: 11 residues. In DNA, the CDR3 is TGTGCCAGCAGGGGGGACACTGAAGCTTTCTTT. This translates into CASRGDTEAFF.

The chain recombines TRBV13 with TRBJ2-7; 8 bases fit TRBD2. The germline CDR1 and CDR2 sequences are PRHDT and FYEKMQ (reference sequence). The CDR3 length is 17 residues. J lost 0 bases, V lost 5 bases, and 12 bases had no gene match. The CDR3 DNA follows: TGTGCCAGCAGCCCAGAGGTCCGGGGGGGCTTCTCCTACGAGCAGTACTTC. Protein product: CASSPEVRGGFSYEQYF.

V is TRBV5-4 and J is TRBJ1-1; no clear D gene. Germline CDR1 and CDR2: SGHNT and YYREEE (reference sequence). The V end lost 6 bases, the J end lost 1 base, and 10 bases lay between the germline ends. This CDR3 has 13 residues. In DNA, the CDR3 is TGTGCCAGCACCCCCTCAGGGAACACTGAAGCTTTCTTT. Residues: CASTPSGNTEAFF.

The chain couples TRBV6-5 to TRBJ1-1; no reliable D call. This CDR3 region has 11 residues. Trimming removed 7 bases at V and 5 bases at J, with 8 bases between. Germline V gene sequence: CDR1 MNHEY, CDR2 SVGAGI. CDR3 sequence: CASMRQTEAFF. As DNA, the CDR3 is TGTGCCAGCATGAGGCAAACTGAAGCTTTCTTT.

The chain recombines TRBV5-8 with TRBJ1-2; 8 bases agree with TRBD1. This CDR3 is built from 19 residues. The germline CDR1 and CDR2 sequences are SGHTS and YDEGEE. The V gene end was trimmed by 0 bases and the J gene end by 0 bases; junction bases not matched to a gene: 13. The CDR3 DNA reads TGTGCCAGCAGCTTGGTCGTAACAGGGACAGGAAGAGCTAACTATGGCTACACCTTC. This codes for CASSLVVTGTGRANYGYTF.

V gene TRBV28 combines with J gene TRBJ1-3; TRBD1 is a possible D gene (5 bases). This CDR3 has 12 residues. V shed 7 bases and J shed 3 bases, with 7 bases lying between them. Germline V gives CDR1 MDHEN, CDR2 SYDVKM. CDR3 sequence: CASTGLGNTIYF. CDR3 sequence (DNA): TGTGCCAGCACAGGGCTTGGAAACACCATATATTTT.